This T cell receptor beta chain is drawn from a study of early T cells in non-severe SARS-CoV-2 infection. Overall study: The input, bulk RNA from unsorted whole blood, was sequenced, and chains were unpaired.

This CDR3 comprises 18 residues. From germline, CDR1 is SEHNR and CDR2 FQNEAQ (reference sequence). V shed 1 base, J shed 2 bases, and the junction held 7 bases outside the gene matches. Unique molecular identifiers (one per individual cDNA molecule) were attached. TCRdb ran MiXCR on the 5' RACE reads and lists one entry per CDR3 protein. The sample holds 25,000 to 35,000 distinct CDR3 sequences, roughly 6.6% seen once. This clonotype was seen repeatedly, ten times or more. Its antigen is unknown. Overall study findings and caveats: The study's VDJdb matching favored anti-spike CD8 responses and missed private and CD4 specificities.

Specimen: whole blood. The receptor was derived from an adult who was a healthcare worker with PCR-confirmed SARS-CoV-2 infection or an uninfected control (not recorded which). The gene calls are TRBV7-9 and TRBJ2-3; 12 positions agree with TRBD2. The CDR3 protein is CASSLVPLAGGNTDTQYF. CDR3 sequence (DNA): TGTGCCAGCAGCTTAGTCCCACTAGCGGGAGGTAACACAGATACGCAGTATTTT.